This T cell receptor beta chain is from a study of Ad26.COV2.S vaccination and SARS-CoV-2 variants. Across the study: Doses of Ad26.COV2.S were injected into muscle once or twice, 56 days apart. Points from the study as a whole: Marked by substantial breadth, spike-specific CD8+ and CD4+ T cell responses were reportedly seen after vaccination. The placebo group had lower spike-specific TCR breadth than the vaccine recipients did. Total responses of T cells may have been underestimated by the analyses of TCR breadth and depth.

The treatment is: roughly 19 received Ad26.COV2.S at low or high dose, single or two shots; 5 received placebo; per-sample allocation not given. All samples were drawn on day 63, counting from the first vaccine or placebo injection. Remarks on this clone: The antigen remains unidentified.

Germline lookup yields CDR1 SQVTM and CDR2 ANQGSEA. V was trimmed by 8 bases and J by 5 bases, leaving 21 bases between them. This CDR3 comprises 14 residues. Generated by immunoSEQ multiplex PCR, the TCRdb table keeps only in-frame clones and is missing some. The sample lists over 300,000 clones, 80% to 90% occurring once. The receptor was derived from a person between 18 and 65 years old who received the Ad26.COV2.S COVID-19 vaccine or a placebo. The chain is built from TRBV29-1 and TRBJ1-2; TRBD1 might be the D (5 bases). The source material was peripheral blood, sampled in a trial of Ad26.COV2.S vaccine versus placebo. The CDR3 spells CSYQGSGTGYGYTF. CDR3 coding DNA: TGCAGCTACCAGGGCTCAGGGACGGGGTATGGCTACACCTTC.